The next 19 T cell receptor beta chains were all read from a single sample in a study of CD8 T cells in Susac syndrome. RNA was extracted with the RNeasy kit, and a quantity of about 0.45 to 1 ug was reverse transcribed using random hexamers. MiXCR, applied by TCRdb to the immunoSEQ multiplex PCR reads, yields one record per CDR3 protein. The data show 130,000 to 150,000 distinct CDR3 sequences, less than 95% seen once. The specimen was CD4+ T cells from PBMCs. The receptor source for this set is a human donor in good health.

The rearrangement joins TRBV29-1 to TRBJ1-2, with D possibly matching TRBD1 (5 bases). CDR1 is SQVTM, CDR2 ANQGSEA, per germline. The CDR3 consists of 19 residues. V lost 6 bases and J lost 1, with 30 bases in between. CDR3 DNA: TGCAGCGTCGAATCCAGAAAAAACTCAGGGAATCGAAGTAACTATGGCTACACCTTC. It codes for CSVESRKNSGNRSNYGYTF.

This sequence joins TRBV7-8 and TRBJ1-2, with no clear D. V lost 1 base to trimming and J lost 0 bases, with 6 bases between them. Germline V gene data show CDR1 as SGHVS and CDR2 as FQNEAQ. The CDR3 sequence is 14 residues long. This chain's CDR3 is CASSLDPTNYGYTF. The DNA for the CDR3 is TGTGCCAGCAGCTTAGATCCGACTAACTATGGCTACACCTTC.

The genes are TRBV6-5 and TRBJ1-5; D remains unclear. Trimming shortened V by 0 bases and J by 2 bases, and 11 bases separated the two germline ends. The CDR3 runs 16 residues. The germline gives CDR1 MNHEY, CDR2 SVGAGI. CDR3: CASSYSNPGGNQPQHF. Here the CDR3 DNA reads TGTGCCAGCAGTTACTCGAACCCGGGAGGCAATCAGCCCCAGCATTTT.

The chain has TRBV20-1 and TRBJ2-1; no clear D. In germline, CDR1 is DFQATT, CDR2 SNEGSKA (reference sequence). The V and J ends lost 3 bases and 5 bases respectively, with 17 bases between them. The CDR3 sequence is 15 residues long. CDR3 loop: CSASPDTPRHNEQFF. Written as DNA, the CDR3 is TGCAGTGCTAGCCCCGATACCCCGCGCCACAATGAGCAGTTCTTC.

The rearrangement links TRBV7-9 to TRBJ1-1, with unresolved D. The CDR3 loop spans 13 amino acids. Looked up from germline, CDR1 is SEHNR and CDR2 is FQNEAQ (reference sequence). V dropped 5 bases and J dropped 1 base, with 8 bases sitting between them. The CDR3 DNA follows: TGTGCCAGCAGCGGAACAGCGAACACTGAAGCTTTCTTT. Its translation: CASSGTANTEAFF.

The chain combines TRBV9 with TRBJ1-2, with D possibly matching TRBD1 (5 bases). Germline V lookup: CDR1 SGDLS, CDR2 YYNGEE. The germline V and J ends were trimmed by 0 bases and 5 bases, with 8 bases remaining between them. CDR3 size: 13 residues. CDR3 region: CASSVAGRYGYTF. CDR3 nucleotides: TGTGCCAGCAGCGTAGCGGGACGTTATGGCTACACCTTC.

The rearrangement uses TRBV29-1 and TRBJ2-5, with TRBD2 identical over 13 bases. Trimming took 6 bases from V and 1 from J; bases not matched to a gene: 5. The CDR3 consists of 15 residues. Germline CDR1 reads SQVTM; CDR2 reads ANQGSEA. CDR3 DNA sequence: TGCAGCGTCTGGGGGACTAGCGGGGCCCAAGAGACCCAGTACTTC. It translates to CSVWGTSGAQETQYF.

The rearrangement uses TRBV7-9 and TRBJ2-1; possibly TRBD1 or TRBD2 for D (6 bases each). This CDR3 is 15 amino acids long. Germline V gene sequence: CDR1 SEHNR, CDR2 FQNEAQ (reference sequence). V was trimmed by 8 bases and J by 1 base, leaving 15 bases between them. The CDR3 sequence: CASWGASESYNEQFF. The CDR3 DNA sequence: TGTGCCAGCTGGGGGGCTAGCGAGTCCTACAATGAGCAGTTCTTC. Variable domain in full (rest from reference TRBV7-9 and TRBJ2-1): DTGVSQNPRHKITKRGQNVTFRCDPISEHNRLYWYRQTLGQGPEFLTYFQNEAQLEKSRLLSDRFSAERPKGSFSTLEIQRTEQGDSAMYLCASWGASESYNEQFFGPGTRLTVL.

The chain is built from TRBV7-2 and TRBJ2-1; D is perhaps TRBD1 or TRBD2 (5 bases each). The CDR3 spans 15 residues. Germline-derived CDR1 and CDR2 are SGHTA and FQGNSA. Deletions cut 1 base from V and 8 bases from J, with 15 bases between. The DNA for the CDR3 is TGTGCCAGCAGCTTAGTTGGACTGGGGGTCGATGAGCAGTTCTTC. Protein: CASSLVGLGVDEQFF.

This clonotype was found once. The rearrangement links TRBV19 to TRBJ2-1, with D unclear. V was shortened by 5 bases and J by 10 bases, with 9 bases between the two germline ends. Germline V gene data show CDR1 as LNHDA and CDR2 as SQIVND (reference sequence). The CDR3 runs 11 residues. The CDR3 here is CASSLGEEQFF. The CDR3 DNA reads TGTGCCAGTAGTTTAGGAGAAGAGCAGTTCTTC.

For the CDR3, the DNA is TGTGCCACCAGTGAGTCGGGACGCGCCCAAGAGACCCAGTACTTC. Its protein product is CATSESGRAQETQYF. The chain carries TRBV24-1 and TRBJ2-5; D possibly uses TRBD1 or TRBD2 (5 bases each). The germline V gene encodes CDR1 KGHDR and CDR2 SFDVKD. This CDR3 spans 15 amino acids. V gave up 4 bases and J gave up 1 base, with 12 bases separating them.

The V gene is TRBV16, the J gene TRBJ2-4; D ambiguous. Trimming cost V 2 bases and J 1 base, with 6 bases left between them. The CDR3 runs to 14 residues. Germline CDR1 is KGHSY and CDR2 is FQNENV. The CDR3 region has the DNA TGTGCCAGCAGCCAAGGCAGGGCCAAAAACATTCAGTACTTC. Encoded protein: CASSQGRAKNIQYF.

The chain carries TRBV2 and TRBJ1-2; 7 nucleotides agree with TRBD1. Trimming at V came to 6 bases and at J to 6 bases, leaving 7 bases not matched to a gene. Germline V gives CDR1 SNHLY, CDR2 FYNNEI. The CDR3 contains 13 residues. The CDR3 DNA reads as TGTGCCAGCAGGCAACAGGGGAGGGATGGCTACACCTTC. Protein: CASRQQGRDGYTF.

The CDR3: CASSGASGMRYYEQYF. DNA for the CDR3: TGTGCCAGTAGTGGGGCTAGCGGGATGAGATACTACGAGCAGTACTTC. J is TRBJ2-7 and V is TRBV28; 9 bases line up with TRBD2. This CDR3 has 16 residues. Germline V CDR1 and CDR2: MDHEN, SYDVKM. V shed 9 bases and J 3 bases; nucleotides not matched to a gene: 15.

The chain has TRBV29-1 and TRBJ1-1; 7 positions agree with TRBD1. There are 14 residues in the CDR3. Germline CDR1 and CDR2: SQVTM and ANQGSEA. The V gene end was trimmed by 1 base and the J gene end by 9 bases; junction bases not matched to a gene: 11. CDR3 loop: CSVEGGARGAQAFF. The CDR3 DNA reads TGCAGCGTTGAAGGAGGGGCCAGGGGGGCCCAAGCTTTCTTT.

The V call is TRBV6-1, the J call TRBJ1-5; D is ambiguous. Germline lookup yields CDR1 MNHNS and CDR2 SASEGT. The ends were cut back, 2 bases at V and 4 bases at J, with 9 bases in the middle. The CDR3 contains 14 residues. The CDR3: CASSERTKNQPQHF. The CDR3 bases are TGTGCCAGCAGTGAAAGGACCAAAAATCAGCCCCAGCATTTT.

CDR3 loop: CSAVYPGQEETQYF. The CDR3 DNA follows: TGCAGTGCTGTCTACCCGGGACAGGAAGAGACCCAGTACTTC. The rearrangement uses TRBV20-1 and TRBJ2-5; TRBD1 aligns across 8 bases. Trimming cost V 5 bases and J 3 bases; bases outside gene matches: 8. The CDR3 is made up of 14 amino acids. Germline-derived CDR1 and CDR2 are DFQATT and SNEGSKA (reference sequence).

This CDR3 is CASQRGSNTEAFF. CDR3 sequence (DNA): TGTGCCAGCCAGCGGGGGTCGAACACTGAAGCTTTCTTT. The chain uses TRBV3-1 and TRBJ1-1; D might be TRBD1 (5 bases). This CDR3 comprises 13 residues. Germline-derived CDR1 and CDR2 are LGHDT and YNNKEL (reference sequence). Trimming left V 8 bases short and J 1 base short, with 11 bases between.

This chain connects TRBV6-6 to TRBJ2-7; 9 bases agree with TRBD2. V shed 5 bases and J 12 bases; nucleotides not matched to a gene: 17. This CDR3 is built from 15 residues. CDR1 is MNHNY, CDR2 SVGAGI, per germline (reference sequence). The CDR3 DNA follows: TGTGCCAGCAGTGCAGCAGCGGGAGGCCCCCCCGCCCGGTACTTC. Its protein is CASSAAAGGPPARYF.